This is a list of T cell receptor beta chains from one sample in a study of T cell responses to AZD1222 COVID-19 vaccine. Assay: immunoSEQ multiplex PCR; the TCRdb copy retains only in-frame clones and omits some. The sample shows over 150,000 clones, around nine tenths of them seen only once. The material sequenced was peripheral blood, taken on day 0 of AZD1222 vaccination. These receptors were obtained from an adult in good health. Each CDR3 is given with its conserved first and last residue. The order of the fields is V gene, clone size, D gene, J gene, CDR3 protein, CDR3 DNA. The D gene is left open where the match is weak. For some rows the clone size is stated as once, few or many, or as a class when expanded; others skip it.

V: TRBV9; size: .; D: .; J: TRBJ1-1; CDR3: CASSAHGPANTEAFF; DNA: TGTGCCAGCAGCGCCCACGGACCGGCGAACACTGAAGCTTTCTTT
V: TRBV27; size: .; D: .; J: TRBJ1-2; CDR3: CASSSFQGQGVKGYTF; DNA: TGTGCCAGCAGTTCTTTCCAGGGCCAAGGGGTGAAGGGCTACACCTTC
V: TRBV19; size: .; D: .; J: TRBJ2-3; CDR3: CATSPPTDTQYF; DNA: TGTGCCACCTCCCCCCCCACAGATACGCAGTATTTT
V: TRBV11-2; size: .; D: .; J: TRBJ2-7; CDR3: CASSLEGWNLDEQYF; DNA: TGTGCCAGCAGCTTAGAAGGCTGGAATTTAGACGAGCAGTACTTC
V: TRBV5-1; size: .; D: TRBD2; J: TRBJ2-1; CDR3: CASSLDGRVNEQFF; DNA: TGCGCCAGCAGCTTGGACGGGAGGGTCAATGAGCAGTTCTTC
V: TRBV30; size: .; D: .; J: TRBJ1-5; CDR3: CAWSEQSNQPQHF; DNA: TGTGCCTGGAGTGAACAGTCCAATCAGCCCCAGCATTTT
V: TRBV5-1; size: .; D: TRBD2; J: TRBJ2-7; CDR3: CASSLAVSGNLVYEQYF; DNA: TGCGCCAGCAGCTTGGCCGTCAGCGGGAATTTGGTCTACGAGCAGTACTTC
V: TRBV25-1; size: .; D: .; J: TRBJ2-7; CDR3: CASSEYNQGTTDYEQYF; DNA: TGTGCCAGCAGTGAATATAACCAGGGAACCACTGACTACGAGCAGTACTTC
V: TRBV28; size: .; D: .; J: TRBJ1-6; CDR3: CASRTEGESPLHF; DNA: TGTGCCAGCCGGACGGAGGGCGAATCACCCCTCCACTTT
V: TRBV15; size: .; D: .; J: TRBJ1-1; CDR3: CATSPTGATEAFF; DNA: TGTGCCACCAGCCCTACGGGGGCCACTGAAGCTTTCTTT
V: TRBV19; size: .; D: TRBD2; J: TRBJ2-2; CDR3: CASSWTGRTSGANTGELFF; DNA: TGTGCCAGTAGTTGGACAGGGAGGACTAGCGGTGCGAACACCGGGGAGCTGTTTTTT
V: TRBV27; size: once; D: .; J: TRBJ1-5; CDR3: CASSSPNQPQHF; DNA: TGTGCCAGCAGCTCCCCTAATCAGCCCCAGCATTTT
V: TRBV7-2; size: .; D: .; J: TRBJ1-1; CDR3: CASSSGQTYTEAFF; DNA: TGTGCCAGCAGCTCCGGACAGACTTACACTGAAGCTTTCTTT
V: TRBV19; size: .; D: .; J: TRBJ1-4; CDR3: CASMRAREEKLFF; DNA: TGTGCCAGTATGCGGGCTCGGGAGGAAAAACTGTTTTTT
V: TRBV7-9; size: .; D: TRBD1; J: TRBJ1-1; CDR3: CASSLGQGGGTEAFF; DNA: TGTGCCAGCAGCTTGGGACAGGGTGGGGGTACTGAAGCTTTCTTT
V: TRBV14; size: .; D: .; J: TRBJ1-1; CDR3: CASSARHANTEAFF; DNA: TGTGCCAGCAGCGCCAGACACGCGAACACTGAAGCTTTCTTT
V: TRBV24-1; size: .; D: .; J: TRBJ1-6; CDR3: CAPRMEGECNSPLHF; DNA: TGTGCCCCTCGGATGGAGGGAGAATGTAATTCACCCCTCCACTTT
V: TRBV19; size: .; D: .; J: TRBJ2-2; CDR3: CASSIAGVNTGELFF; DNA: TGTGCCAGTAGTATTGCAGGCGTTAACACCGGGGAGCTGTTTTTT
V: TRBV7-9; size: .; D: .; J: TRBJ2-3; CDR3: CASSLVTSTDTQYF; DNA: TGTGCCAGCAGCTTAGTGACTAGCACAGATACGCAGTATTTT
V: TRBV11-1; size: .; D: TRBD1; J: TRBJ2-7; CDR3: CASSQGDSYEQYF; DNA: TGTGCCAGCTCACAGGGGGATTCCTACGAGCAGTACTTC